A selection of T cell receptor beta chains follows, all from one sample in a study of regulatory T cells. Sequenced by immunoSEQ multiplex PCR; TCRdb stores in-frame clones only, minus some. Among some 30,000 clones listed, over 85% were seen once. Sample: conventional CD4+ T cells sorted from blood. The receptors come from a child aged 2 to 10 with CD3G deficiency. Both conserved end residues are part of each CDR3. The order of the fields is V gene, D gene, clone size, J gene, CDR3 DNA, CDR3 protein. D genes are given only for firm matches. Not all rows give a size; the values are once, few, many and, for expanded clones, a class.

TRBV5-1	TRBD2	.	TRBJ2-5	TGCGCCAGCAGCTTGACCCTAGCGGGTTTAGGTGGGACCCAGTACTTC	CASSLTLAGLGGTQYF
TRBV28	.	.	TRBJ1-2	TGTGCCAGCAGCGCCATTTCCTATGGCTACACCTTC	CASSAISYGYTF
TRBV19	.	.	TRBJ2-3	TGTGCCAGTAGTAGAGCAGGGTTCCCGGGTACGCAGTATTTT	CASSRAGFPGTQYF
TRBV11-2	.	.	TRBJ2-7	TGTGCCAGCAGCTTAGAACCGGGCTCCGAGCAGTACTTC	CASSLEPGSEQYF
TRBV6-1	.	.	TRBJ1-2	TGTGCCAGCAGCCCCTCCGGGTCCTATGGCTACACCTTC	CASSPSGSYGYTF
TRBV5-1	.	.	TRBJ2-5	TGCGCCAGCAGCTTGAATAGCGCCCAAGAGACCCAGTACTTC	CASSLNSAQETQYF
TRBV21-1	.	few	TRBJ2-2	TGTGCCAGCAAGTGGCGTAGCGGAACCGGGGAGCTGTTTTTT	CASKWRSGTGELFF
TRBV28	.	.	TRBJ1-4	TGTGCCAGCAGTTTGTCAGGGCGGGAAAAACTGTTTTTT	CASSLSGREKLFF
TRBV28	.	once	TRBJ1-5	TGTGCCAGCGCATTACAGAATCAGCCCCAGCATTTT	CASALQNQPQHF
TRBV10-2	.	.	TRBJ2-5	TGCGCCAGCAGTGACGCAGGGGAGACCCAGTACTTC	CASSDAGETQYF
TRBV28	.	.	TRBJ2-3	TGTGCCAGCAGTCCGTCGGGACGGCCTGAAGATCCCTATGATACGCAGTATTTT	CASSPSGRPEDPYDTQYF
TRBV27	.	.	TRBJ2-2	TGTGCCAGCAGTCCAAAAATAGGCGGGGGCAACACCGGGGAGCTGTTTTTT	CASSPKIGGGNTGELFF
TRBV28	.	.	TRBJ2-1	TGTGCCAGCAGTTTATGGACCTCCTACAATGAGCAGTTCTTC	CASSLWTSYNEQFF
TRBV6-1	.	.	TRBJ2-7	TGTGCCAGCAGTGAAAGTGGGAATTGGGAGCAGTACTTC	CASSESGNWEQYF
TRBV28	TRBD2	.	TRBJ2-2	TGTGCCAGCAGTCGCCCGGCGGGAGTTGCCGGGGAGCTGTTTTTT	CASSRPAGVAGELFF
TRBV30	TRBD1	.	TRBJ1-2	TGTGCCTGGAGTGTTGCCCCAGGGGGTAGTACCTTC	CAWSVAPGGSTF
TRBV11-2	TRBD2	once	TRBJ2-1	TGTGCCAGCAGCCGACGGACTAGCGGGAGGGATGAGCAGTTCTTC	CASSRRTSGRDEQFF
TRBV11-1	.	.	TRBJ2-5	TGTGCCAGCAGCCCGGACCGGGACGGCACTCAGTACTTC	CASSPDRDGTQYF
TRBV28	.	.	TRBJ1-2	TGTGCCACCGGTTCGTACGGAGTCCCCTCCAACTATGGCTACACCTTC	CATGSYGVPSNYGYTF
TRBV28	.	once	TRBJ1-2	TGTGCCAGCGCTACCCATGGTAACTATGGCTACACCTTC	CASATHGNYGYTF
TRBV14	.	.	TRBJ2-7	TGTGCCAGCAGCCAAGGGGGCGAGCAGTACTTC	CASSQGGEQYF
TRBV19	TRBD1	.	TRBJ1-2	TGTGCCAGTAGTACCGACAGGGGGCATGGCTACACCTTC	CASSTDRGHGYTF